Shown below are 9 T cell receptor beta chains from a single sample sequenced in a study of spatial heterogeneity in lung cancer. TCRdb reprocessed the 5' RACE reads via MiXCR and lists one record per CDR3 protein. The profile shows more than 9,500 distinct CDR3 sequences, 15% to 20% of them singletons. Time point described: sample taken at primary tumor resection. Extraction of whole RNA from tumor, nontumor lung or frozen PBMC preceded unsorted sequencing. The input for sequencing was PBMCs, taken at surgery. These TCRs come from a male donor with early-stage non-small cell lung cancer.

This clonotype appeared a few times. This chain connects TRBV7-9 to TRBJ1-5; D is ambiguous. The V and J ends lost 7 bases and 0 bases respectively, with 19 bases between them. The CDR3 covers 17 residues. CDR1 is SEHNR, CDR2 FQNEAQ, per germline (reference sequence). CDR3 in DNA: TGTGCCAGCACCCACCGTAGCAAGGCGGTTAGCAATCAGCCCCAGCATTTT. Translating gives CASTHRSKAVSNQPQHF.

The chain carries TRBV28 and TRBJ2-2; 11 bases line up with TRBD2. This CDR3 spans 18 amino acids. From germline, CDR1 is MDHEN and CDR2 SYDVKM. With 4 bases clipped from V and 2 bases from J, the junction kept 9 bases outside the gene matches. CDR3 region: CASSSLAGGASNTGELFF. In nucleotides, the CDR3 is TGTGCCAGCAGTTCCCTAGCGGGAGGAGCCTCTAACACCGGGGAGCTGTTTTTT.

This clonotype occurred a few times. J is TRBJ2-5 and V is TRBV24-1, with D possibly TRBD2 on 5 matching bases. This CDR3 comprises 15 residues. The germline CDR1 and CDR2 sequences are KGHDR and SFDVKD. V was pared by 0 bases and J by 0 bases, with 7 bases between. CDR3 nucleotide sequence: TGTGCCACCAGTGATTTGAGTAGCGACCAAGAGACCCAGTACTTC. The encoded protein is CATSDLSSDQETQYF.

This clonotype was detected ten times or more. This chain joins TRBV30 and TRBJ2-1; tentatively, D is TRBD1 (5 bases). V was trimmed by 4 bases and J by 0 bases, leaving 13 bases between them. CDR1 is GTSNPN, CDR2 SVGIG, per germline (reference sequence). The CDR3 has 15 residues. CDR3 residues: CAWTPRVSSYNEQFF. The CDR3 nucleotides are TGTGCCTGGACCCCCAGGGTCAGCTCCTACAATGAGCAGTTCTTC.

This clonotype has a count of ten or more. The chain couples TRBV30 to TRBJ1-3, with unresolved D. The V gene lost 4 bases and the J gene lost 2 bases, with 6 bases spanning the gap. The germline V gene has CDR1 GTSNPN and CDR2 SVGIG (reference sequence). This CDR3 is built from 12 residues. In DNA form, the CDR3 reads TGTGCCTGGAAGCGCGCTGGAAACACCATATATTTT. Its protein product is CAWKRAGNTIYF.

The chain combines TRBV13 with TRBJ2-7; D may be TRBD1 (6 bases). Germline CDR1 is PRHDT and CDR2 is FYEKMQ (reference sequence). With 1 base removed from V and 1 base from J, the gap between germline ends came to 11 bases. CDR3 length: 15 amino acids. DNA for the CDR3: TGTGCCAGCAGCTTAGTGCGGCAGGGGTCCTACGAGCAGTACTTC. Encoded protein: CASSLVRQGSYEQYF.

This clonotype was observed many times. This chain links TRBV7-2 with TRBJ2-5; 10 nucleotides match TRBD2. The CDR3 has 18 residues. The ends lost 1 base at V and 4 bases at J; junction bases unmatched: 12. The germline V gene encodes CDR1 SGHTA and CDR2 FQGNSA. The CDR3: CASSLGVPSGRGGETQYF. CDR3 nucleotide sequence: TGTGCCAGCAGCTTAGGGGTACCTAGCGGGAGAGGAGGAGAGACCCAGTACTTC. The full variable domain, in which reference TRBV7-2 and TRBJ2-5 provide the parts outside the CDR3, is GAGVSQSPSNKVTEKGKDVELRCDPISGHTALYWYRQSLGQGLEFLIYFQGNSAPDKSGLPSDRFSAERTGGSVSTLTIQRTQQEDSAVYLCASSLGVPSGRGGETQYFGPGTRLLVL.

This clonotype was seen only a few times. This chain joins TRBV28 and TRBJ2-5; a possible D gene is TRBD1 (5 bases). The germline V gene has CDR1 MDHEN and CDR2 SYDVKM. Trimming cost V 7 bases and J 2 bases, with 14 bases left between them. This CDR3 is built from 14 residues. As DNA, the CDR3 is TGTGCCAGCACCCCGACAGTCCAACAAGAGACCCAGTACTTC. Encoded protein: CASTPTVQQETQYF.

This clonotype has at least ten counts. CDR3 coding DNA: TGTGCCAGCAGTTACGCTAGCGGGAGGTCCACCTACGAGCAGTACTTC. Amino acids: CASSYASGRSTYEQYF. The chain joins TRBV6-2 or TRBV6-3 to TRBJ2-7; 11 nucleotides align to TRBD2. The CDR3 is 16 residues long. Germline CDR1 reads MNHEY; CDR2 reads SVGEGT. Trimming removed 2 bases from V and 2 bases from J; junction bases left unmatched: 5.